A selection of T cell receptor beta chains follows, all from one sample in a study of blood T cell repertoires in COVID-19. Sequencing used immunoSEQ multiplex PCR; TCRdb keeps in-frame clones, though not all of them. Of about 160,000 clones listed, roughly 84% are singletons. The specimen was peripheral blood. The receptors here all came from a man between 65 and 85 years old with acute or convalescent COVID-19. Both conserved end residues are part of each CDR3. Each record gives: clone size, D gene, J gene, V gene, CDR3 length, CDR3 protein, CDR3 DNA. A D gene is named only where the DNA matches it firmly. Clone size appears in some rows only: once, few, many, or a class for an expanded clone.

>NA|NA|TRBJ2-5|TRBV2|15
CASSEALAGAETQYF
TGTGCCAGCAGTGAAGCGCTAGCAGGGGCAGAGACCCAGTACTTC
>NA|NA|TRBJ1-1|TRBV6-5|13
CASSSRQGAEAFF
TGTGCCAGCAGTTCTAGGCAGGGCGCTGAAGCTTTCTTT
>NA|TRBD1|TRBJ1-1|TRBV30|12
CAWSRGQGEAFF
TGTGCCTGGAGTAGGGGACAGGGTGAAGCTTTCTTT
>NA|NA|TRBJ1-4|TRBV5-3|12
CARSLVGGKLFF
TGTGCCAGAAGCTTGGTCGGCGGAAAACTGTTTTTT
>NA|NA|TRBJ2-2|TRBV10-1|13
CASSEGSTGELFF
TGCGCCAGCAGTGAGGGGAGCACCGGGGAGCTGTTTTTT
>NA|NA|TRBJ1-1|TRBV7-3|15
CASSLNPLGNTEAFF
TGTGCCAGCAGCTTAAACCCCCTCGGGAACACTGAAGCTTTCTTT
>once|NA|TRBJ1-1|TRBV7-9|14
CASRGNKKNTEAFF
TGTGCCTCAAGGGGGAACAAGAAGAACACTGAAGCTTTCTTT
>once|TRBD1|TRBJ1-4|TRBV30|14
CAWSPGQGREKLFF
TGTGCCTGGAGTCCAGGACAGGGGAGGGAAAAACTGTTTTTT
>NA|TRBD2|TRBJ2-5|TRBV5-1|14
CASSLPGGGETQYF
TGCGCCAGCAGCTTGCCGGGAGGGGGTGAGACCCAGTACTTC
>NA|TRBD2|TRBJ2-2|TRBV5-5|17
CASSLTGTSANTGELFF
TGTGCCAGCAGCTTGACGGGGACTAGCGCAAACACCGGGGAGCTGTTTTTT
>NA|TRBD1|TRBJ2-6|TRBV7-3|21
CASSLTGMFRGHNSGANVLTF
TGTGCCAGCAGCTTAACGGGAATGTTCAGGGGGCACAACTCTGGGGCCAACGTCCTGACTTTC
>NA|TRBD2|TRBJ2-1|TRBV10-3|15
CAISGGAGGYNEQFF
TGTGCCATCAGTGGCGGGGCGGGAGGTTACAATGAGCAGTTCTTC
>few|TRBD2|TRBJ2-3|TRBV28|14
CASKREGSTDTQYF
TGTGCCAGCAAGCGGGAGGGGAGCACAGATACGCAGTATTTT
>NA|TRBD1|TRBJ2-7|TRBV5-6|18
CASSLWDRGLRASGEQYF
TGTGCCAGCAGCTTGTGGGACAGGGGGCTCCGGGCTTCGGGGGAGCAGTACTTC
>NA|NA|TRBJ1-1|TRBV11-3|14
CASSLGAEQTEAFF
TGTGCCAGCAGCTTGGGCGCCGAACAGACTGAAGCTTTCTTT
>few|NA|TRBJ1-5|TRBV6-5|13
CASRGRENGPQHF
TGTGCCAGCAGGGGAAGGGAGAACGGGCCCCAGCATTTT
>NA|TRBD2|TRBJ2-7|TRBV3-1/TRBV3-2|15
CASSQVAGGSVEQYF
TGTGCCAGCAGCCAAGTAGCGGGGGGTTCCGTCGAGCAGTACTTC
>NA|NA|TRBJ1-2|TRBV3-1/TRBV3-2|16
CASSQADQVPNYGYTF
TGTGCCAGCAGCCAAGCGGATCAGGTCCCCAACTATGGCTACACCTTC
>NA|TRBD1|TRBJ2-7|TRBV28|15
CASRTTGTGAREQYF
TGTGCCAGCAGAACCACCGGGACAGGGGCCCGCGAGCAGTACTTC
>NA|NA|TRBJ1-2|TRBV5-1|15
CASSLVVQGSRGYTF
TGCGCCAGCAGCTTGGTAGTACAGGGATCTCGTGGCTACACCTTC
>NA|TRBD1|TRBJ2-3|TRBV24-1|16
CATSDRDRGPVDTQYF
TGTGCCACCAGTGATCGGGACAGGGGGCCGGTAGATACGCAGTATTTT
>NA|TRBD1|TRBJ2-3|TRBV7-9|14
CASGIGTGWDTQYF
TGTGCCAGCGGCATTGGGACAGGGTGGGATACGCAGTATTTT
>NA|NA|TRBJ2-7|TRBV5-6|13
CASRRTEGDEQYF
TGTGCCAGCCGGCGGACAGAAGGTGACGAGCAGTACTTC
>NA|TRBD1|TRBJ2-3|TRBV19|14
CASSGQGAGDTQYF
TGTGCCAGTAGTGGGCAGGGGGCGGGTGATACGCAGTATTTT
>NA|TRBD1|TRBJ1-2|TRBV9|16
CASSSGAGQGARGYTF
TGTGCCAGCAGCTCGGGAGCGGGACAGGGGGCGCGGGGCTACACCTTC
>NA|NA|TRBJ1-2|TRBV5-1|15
CASSLEAGGNYGYTF
TGCGCCAGCAGCCTGGAGGCAGGAGGGAACTATGGCTACACCTTC
>NA|TRBD2|TRBJ2-1|TRBV6-1|16
CASSELASGTGDEQFF
TGTGCCAGCAGTGAACTGGCTAGCGGAACCGGGGATGAGCAGTTCTTC
>NA|TRBD1|TRBJ2-3|TRBV19|14
CASSPTGVADTQYF
TGTGCCAGTAGCCCAACAGGGGTTGCAGATACGCAGTATTTT
>NA|TRBD1|TRBJ2-1|TRBV5-1|15
CASSPQGAQANEQFF
TGCGCCAGCAGCCCTCAGGGGGCGCAGGCCAATGAGCAGTTCTTC
>NA|NA|TRBJ2-4|TRBV29-1|14
CSVEVTRERNIQYF
TGCAGCGTTGAAGTTACCAGGGAACGGAACATTCAGTACTTC
>NA|NA|TRBJ1-2|TRBV6-4|15
CASSPYAGEGYGYTF
TGTGCCAGCAGTCCTTATGCGGGGGAGGGCTATGGCTACACCTTC
>NA|TRBD1|TRBJ2-2|TRBV5-1|16
CASSTTQGAGTGELFF
TGCGCCAGCAGCACGACCCAGGGGGCGGGCACCGGGGAGCTGTTTTTT
>NA|TRBD2|TRBJ2-3|TRBV11-3|15
CASSRGLASTDTQYF
TGTGCCAGCAGCCGGGGACTAGCTAGCACAGATACGCAGTATTTT
>many|TRBD1|TRBJ1-4|TRBV7-2|15
CASSSSGQPNEKLFF
TGTGCCAGCAGCTCTTCGGGACAGCCTAATGAAAAACTGTTTTTT
>NA|TRBD2|TRBJ2-1|TRBV12-5|16
CASGSTSGLSYNEQFF
TGTGCTAGTGGTTCGACTAGCGGGTTATCCTACAATGAGCAGTTCTTC
>NA|TRBD1|TRBJ1-4|TRBV28|14
CASSFGQVNEKLFF
TGTGCCAGCAGCTTCGGACAGGTGAATGAAAAACTGTTTTTT
>once|NA|TRBJ1-1|TRBV11-3|14
CASSSGRGGTEAFF
TGTGCCAGCAGCTCGGGTCGAGGGGGCACTGAAGCTTTCTTT
>few|TRBD1|TRBJ1-1|TRBV5-1|15
CASSPGQEADTEAFF
TGCGCCAGCAGCCCGGGACAGGAGGCGGACACTGAAGCTTTCTTT
>NA|TRBD1|TRBJ1-1|TRBV7-3|15
CASSPTGTGRTEAFF
TGTGCCAGCAGCCCTACCGGGACAGGGAGGACTGAAGCTTTCTTT
>NA|NA|TRBJ2-1|TRBV5-6|15
CASSPGSTSMHEQFF
TGTGCCAGCAGCCCGGGTAGCACTAGCATGCATGAGCAGTTCTTC
>NA|NA|TRBJ1-2|TRBV19|15
CASSGRDTSNYGYTF
TGTGCCAGTAGTGGCCGGGACACCAGTAACTATGGCTACACCTTC
>few|NA|TRBJ2-7|TRBV27|12
CASSSTGYEQYF
TGTGCCAGCAGTTCTACAGGCTACGAGCAGTACTTC
>NA|NA|TRBJ1-6|TRBV5-6|12
CASSSDRPPLHF
TGTGCCAGCAGCTCCGACAGGCCACCCCTCCACTTT
>NA|NA|TRBJ1-1|TRBV3-1/TRBV3-2|15
CASSQVWGLGTEAFF
TGTGCCAGCAGCCAAGTGTGGGGGCTTGGCACTGAAGCTTTCTTT
>NA|TRBD2|TRBJ2-1|TRBV2|15
CASSGGVTSYNEQFF
TGTGCCAGCTCGGGAGGGGTTACTTCCTACAATGAGCAGTTCTTC